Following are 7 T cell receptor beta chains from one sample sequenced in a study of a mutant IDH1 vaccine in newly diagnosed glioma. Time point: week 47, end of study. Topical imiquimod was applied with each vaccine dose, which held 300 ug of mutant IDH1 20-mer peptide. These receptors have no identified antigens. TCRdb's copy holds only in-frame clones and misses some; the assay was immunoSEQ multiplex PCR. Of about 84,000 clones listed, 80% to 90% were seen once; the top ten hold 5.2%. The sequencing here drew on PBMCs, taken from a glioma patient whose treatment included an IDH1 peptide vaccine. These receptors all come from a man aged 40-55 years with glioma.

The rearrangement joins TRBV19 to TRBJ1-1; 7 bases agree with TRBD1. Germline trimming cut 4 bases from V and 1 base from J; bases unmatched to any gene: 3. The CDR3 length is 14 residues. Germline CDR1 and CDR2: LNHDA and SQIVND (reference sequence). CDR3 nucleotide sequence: TGTGCCAGTAGTACTAGGACAGGGAACACTGAAGCTTTCTTT. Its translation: CASSTRTGNTEAFF.

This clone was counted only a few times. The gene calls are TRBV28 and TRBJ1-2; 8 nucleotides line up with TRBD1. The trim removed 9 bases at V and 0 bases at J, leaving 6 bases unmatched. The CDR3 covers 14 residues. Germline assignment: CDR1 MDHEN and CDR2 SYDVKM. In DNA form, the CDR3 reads TGTGCCAGACAAGACAGGGGACCTAACTATGGCTACACCTTC. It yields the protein CARQDRGPNYGYTF.

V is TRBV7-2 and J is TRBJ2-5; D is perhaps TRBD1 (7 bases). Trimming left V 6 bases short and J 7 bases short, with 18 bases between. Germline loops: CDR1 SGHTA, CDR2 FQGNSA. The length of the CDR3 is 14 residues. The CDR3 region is CASSRGPQGGTQYF. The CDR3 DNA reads TGTGCCAGCAGTAGGGGTCCCCAGGGGGGGACCCAGTACTTC.

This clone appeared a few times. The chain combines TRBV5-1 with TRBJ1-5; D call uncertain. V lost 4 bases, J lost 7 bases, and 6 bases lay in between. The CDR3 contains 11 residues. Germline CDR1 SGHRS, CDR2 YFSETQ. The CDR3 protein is CASSMEQPQHF. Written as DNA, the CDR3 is TGCGCCAGCAGCATGGAACAGCCCCAGCATTTT.

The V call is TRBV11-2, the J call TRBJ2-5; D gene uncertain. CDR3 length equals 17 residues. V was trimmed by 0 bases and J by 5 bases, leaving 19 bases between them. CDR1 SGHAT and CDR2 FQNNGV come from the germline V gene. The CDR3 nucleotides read TGTGCCAGCAGCTTAGATGGCCCCGACTCGGAGCTGGAGACCCAGTACTTC. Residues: CASSLDGPDSELETQYF.

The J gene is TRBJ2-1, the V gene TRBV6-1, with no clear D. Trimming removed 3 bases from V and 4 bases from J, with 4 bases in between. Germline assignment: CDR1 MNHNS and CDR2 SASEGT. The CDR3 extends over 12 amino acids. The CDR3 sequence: CASSESYNEQFF. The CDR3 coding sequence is TGTGCCAGCAGTGAGAGTTACAATGAGCAGTTCTTC.

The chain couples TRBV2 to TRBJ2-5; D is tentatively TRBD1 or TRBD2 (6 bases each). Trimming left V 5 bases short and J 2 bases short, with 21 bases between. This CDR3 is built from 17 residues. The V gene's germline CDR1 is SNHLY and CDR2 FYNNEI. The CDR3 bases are TGTGCCAGCAGTTTAAAAGGAGGGGGGAGTCGGCAAGAGACCCAGTACTTC. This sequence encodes CASSLKGGGSRQETQYF.